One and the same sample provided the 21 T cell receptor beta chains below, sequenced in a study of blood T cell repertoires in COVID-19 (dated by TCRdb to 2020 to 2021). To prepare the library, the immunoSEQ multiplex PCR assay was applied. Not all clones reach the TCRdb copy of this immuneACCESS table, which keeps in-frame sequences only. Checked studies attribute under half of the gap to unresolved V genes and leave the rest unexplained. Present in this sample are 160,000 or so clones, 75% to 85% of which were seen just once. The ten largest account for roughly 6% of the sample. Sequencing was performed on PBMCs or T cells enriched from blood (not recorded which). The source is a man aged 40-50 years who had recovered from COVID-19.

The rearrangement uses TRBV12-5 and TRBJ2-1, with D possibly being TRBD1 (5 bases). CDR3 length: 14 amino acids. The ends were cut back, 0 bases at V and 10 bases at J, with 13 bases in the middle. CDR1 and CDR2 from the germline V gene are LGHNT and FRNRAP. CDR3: CASGLVLDTAEQFF. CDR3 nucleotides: TGTGCTAGTGGTTTGGTACTGGACACGGCCGAGCAGTTCTTC.

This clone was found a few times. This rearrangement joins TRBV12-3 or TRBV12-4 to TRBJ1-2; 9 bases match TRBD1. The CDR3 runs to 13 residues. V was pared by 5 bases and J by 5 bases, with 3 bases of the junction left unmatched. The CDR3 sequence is CASSIGTGYGYTF. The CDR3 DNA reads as TGTGCCAGCAGTATAGGGACAGGGTATGGCTACACCTTC.

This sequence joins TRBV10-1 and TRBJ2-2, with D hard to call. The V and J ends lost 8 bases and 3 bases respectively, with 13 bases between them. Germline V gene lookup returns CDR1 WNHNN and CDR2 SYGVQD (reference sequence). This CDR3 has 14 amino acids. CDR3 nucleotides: TGCGCCAGCCCCCGTATATCGGACACCGGGGAGCTGTTTTTT. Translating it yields CASPRISDTGELFF.

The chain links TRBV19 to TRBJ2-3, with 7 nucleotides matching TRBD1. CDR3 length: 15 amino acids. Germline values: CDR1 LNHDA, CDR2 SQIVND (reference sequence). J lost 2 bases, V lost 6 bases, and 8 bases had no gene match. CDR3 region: CASRRTGPDTDTQYF. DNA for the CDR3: TGTGCCAGTAGGCGGACAGGACCAGACACAGATACGCAGTATTTT.

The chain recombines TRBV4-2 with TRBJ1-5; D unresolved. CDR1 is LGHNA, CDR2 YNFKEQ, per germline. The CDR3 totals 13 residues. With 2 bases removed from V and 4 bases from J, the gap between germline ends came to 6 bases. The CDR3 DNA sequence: TGTGCCAGCAGCCAATCGGGGAATCAGCCCCAGCATTTT. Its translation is CASSQSGNQPQHF.

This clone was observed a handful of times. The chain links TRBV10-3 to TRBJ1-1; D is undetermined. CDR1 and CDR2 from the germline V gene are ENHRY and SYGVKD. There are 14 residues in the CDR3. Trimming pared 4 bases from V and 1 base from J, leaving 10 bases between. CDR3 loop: CAISVSGPNTEAFF. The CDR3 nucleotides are TGTGCCATCAGTGTTTCAGGCCCGAACACTGAAGCTTTCTTT.

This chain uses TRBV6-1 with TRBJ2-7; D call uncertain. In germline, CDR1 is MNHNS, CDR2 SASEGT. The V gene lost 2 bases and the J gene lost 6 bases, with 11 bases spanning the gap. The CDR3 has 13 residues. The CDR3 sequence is CASSEYLSGEQYF. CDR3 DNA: TGTGCCAGCAGTGAATATCTATCGGGCGAGCAGTACTTC.

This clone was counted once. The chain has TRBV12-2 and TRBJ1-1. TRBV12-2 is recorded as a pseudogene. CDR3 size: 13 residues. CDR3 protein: CASRLGLPTEAFF. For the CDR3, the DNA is TGTGCAAGTCGCTTAGGACTGCCCACTGAAGCTTTCTTT.

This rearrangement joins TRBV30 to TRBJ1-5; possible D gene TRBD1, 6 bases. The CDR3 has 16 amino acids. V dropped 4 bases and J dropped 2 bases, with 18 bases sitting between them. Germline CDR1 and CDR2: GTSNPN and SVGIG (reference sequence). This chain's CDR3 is CAWTNRRGGGNQPQHF. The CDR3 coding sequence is TGTGCCTGGACTAACCGCCGAGGGGGAGGCAATCAGCCCCAGCATTTT.

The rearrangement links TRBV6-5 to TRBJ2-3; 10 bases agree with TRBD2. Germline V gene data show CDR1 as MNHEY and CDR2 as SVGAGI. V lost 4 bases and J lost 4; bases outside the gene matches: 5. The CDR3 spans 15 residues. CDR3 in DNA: TGTGCCAGCAGTTCCCCTAGCGGGGGTGCAGATACGCAGTATTTT. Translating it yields CASSSPSGGADTQYF.

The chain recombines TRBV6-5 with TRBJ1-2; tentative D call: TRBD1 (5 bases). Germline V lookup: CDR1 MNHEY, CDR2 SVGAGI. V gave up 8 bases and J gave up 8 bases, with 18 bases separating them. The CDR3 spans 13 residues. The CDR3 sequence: CASRSRTPGGYTF. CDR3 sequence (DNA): TGTGCCAGCCGAAGTCGGACACCCGGGGGCTACACCTTC.

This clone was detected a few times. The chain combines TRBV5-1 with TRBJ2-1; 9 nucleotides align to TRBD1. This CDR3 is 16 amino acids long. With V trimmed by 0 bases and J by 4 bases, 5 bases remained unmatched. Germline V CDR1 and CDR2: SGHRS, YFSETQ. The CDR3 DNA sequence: TGCGCCAGCAGCTTGGCCCCGGGACAGGGTTACAATGAGCAGTTCTTC. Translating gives CASSLAPGQGYNEQFF.

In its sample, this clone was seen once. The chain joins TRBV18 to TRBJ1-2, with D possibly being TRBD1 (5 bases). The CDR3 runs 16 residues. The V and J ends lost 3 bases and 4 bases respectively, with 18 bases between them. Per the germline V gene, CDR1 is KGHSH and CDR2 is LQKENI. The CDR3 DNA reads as TGTGCCAGCTCACCTTCGGTAGGGGATCCCCCCTATGGCTACACCTTC. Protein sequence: CASSPSVGDPPYGYTF.

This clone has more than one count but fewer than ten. This CDR3 reads CASSLGQPDLNSPLHF. For the CDR3, the DNA is TGTGCCAGCAGCTTAGGACAGCCCGATCTTAATTCACCCCTCCACTTT. The V gene is TRBV7-9, the J gene TRBJ1-6; D is perhaps TRBD1 (5 bases). The V end was cut by 1 base, the J end by 6 bases, with 13 bases between. There are 16 residues in the CDR3. Germline lookup yields CDR1 SEHNR and CDR2 FQNEAQ (reference sequence).

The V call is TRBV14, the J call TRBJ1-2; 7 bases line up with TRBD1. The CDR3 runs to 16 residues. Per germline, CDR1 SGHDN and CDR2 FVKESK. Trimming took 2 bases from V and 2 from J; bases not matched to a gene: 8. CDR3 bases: TGTGCCAGCAGCCAAAAACAGGGGACTCTAAACTATGGCTACACCTTC. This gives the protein CASSQKQGTLNYGYTF. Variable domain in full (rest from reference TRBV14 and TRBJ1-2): EAGVTQFPSHSVIEKGQTVTLRCDPISGHDNLYWYRRVMGKEIKFLLHFVKESKQDESGMPNNRFLAERTGGTYSTLKVQPAELEDSGVYFCASSQKQGTLNYGYTFGSGTRLTVV.

CDR3 in amino acids: CASSPRDSRKTEAFF. CDR3 sequence (DNA): TGTGCCAGCAGTCCAAGGGACTCCCGGAAAACTGAAGCTTTCTTT. This chain links TRBV6-5 with TRBJ1-1; tentative D call: TRBD1 (5 bases). The CDR3 sequence is 15 residues long. The V end lost 5 bases, the J end lost 5 bases, and 18 bases lay between the germline ends. CDR1 MNHEY and CDR2 SVGAGI come from the germline V gene.

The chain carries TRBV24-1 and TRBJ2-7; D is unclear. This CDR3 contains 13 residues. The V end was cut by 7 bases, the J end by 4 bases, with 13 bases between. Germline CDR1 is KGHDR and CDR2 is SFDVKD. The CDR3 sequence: CATRARALYEQYV. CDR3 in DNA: TGTGCCACCAGGGCGCGAGCGCTATACGAGCAGTACGTC.

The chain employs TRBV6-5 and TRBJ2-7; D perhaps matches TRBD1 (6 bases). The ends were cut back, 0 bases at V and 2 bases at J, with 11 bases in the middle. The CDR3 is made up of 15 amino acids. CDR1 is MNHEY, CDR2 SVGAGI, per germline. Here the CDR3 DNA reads TGTGCCAGCAGTTACTCATGGGGGCAAGCCTACGAGCAGTACTTC. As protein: CASSYSWGQAYEQYF.

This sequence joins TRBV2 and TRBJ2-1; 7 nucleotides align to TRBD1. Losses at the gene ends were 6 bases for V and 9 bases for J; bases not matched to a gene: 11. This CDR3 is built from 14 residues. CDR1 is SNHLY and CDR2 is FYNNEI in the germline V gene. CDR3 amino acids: CASRQGTQRIEQFF. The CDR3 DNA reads TGTGCCAGCAGACAGGGGACCCAACGTATTGAGCAGTTCTTC.

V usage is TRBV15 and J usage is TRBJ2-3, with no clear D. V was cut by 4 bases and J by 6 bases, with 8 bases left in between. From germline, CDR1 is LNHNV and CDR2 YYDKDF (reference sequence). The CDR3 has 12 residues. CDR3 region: CATSTTTDTQYF. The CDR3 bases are TGTGCCACCAGCACTACTACGGATACGCAGTATTTT.

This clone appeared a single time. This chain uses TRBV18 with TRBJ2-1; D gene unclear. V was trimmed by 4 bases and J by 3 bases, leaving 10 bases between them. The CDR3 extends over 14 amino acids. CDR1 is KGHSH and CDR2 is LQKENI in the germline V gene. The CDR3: CASSLVKFYNEQFF. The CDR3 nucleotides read TGTGCCAGCTCACTTGTTAAATTCTACAATGAGCAGTTCTTC.